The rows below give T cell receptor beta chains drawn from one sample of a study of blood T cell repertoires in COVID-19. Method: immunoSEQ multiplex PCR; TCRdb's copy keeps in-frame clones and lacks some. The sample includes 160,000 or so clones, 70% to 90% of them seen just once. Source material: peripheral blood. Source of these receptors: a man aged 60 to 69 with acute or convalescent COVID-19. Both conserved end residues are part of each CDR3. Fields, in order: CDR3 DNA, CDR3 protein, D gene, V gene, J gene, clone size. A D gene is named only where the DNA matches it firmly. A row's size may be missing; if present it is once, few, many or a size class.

DNA: TGTGCCAGCACGGGGACTCCTACAGGATTGACACCCCTCCACTTT
CDR3: CASTGTPTGLTPLHF
D: NA
V: TRBV2
J: TRBJ1-6
size: few

DNA: TGTGCCAGCAGGGTTCAGGGGAGGGCCTACGAGCAGTACTTC
CDR3: CASRVQGRAYEQYF
D: NA
V: TRBV6-5
J: TRBJ2-7
size: NA

DNA: TGTGCCAGCAGCGTAGTGGCAGTACACGAGCAGTACTTC
CDR3: CASSVVAVHEQYF
D: NA
V: TRBV9
J: TRBJ2-7
size: few

DNA: TGTGCCAGCAGTCCCTCCTATGGCTACACCTTC
CDR3: CASSPSYGYTF
D: NA
V: TRBV6-6
J: TRBJ1-2
size: NA

DNA: TGTGCCAGCGGAAGGGAGGACGACAATCAGCCCCAGCATTTT
CDR3: CASGREDDNQPQHF
D: NA
V: TRBV2
J: TRBJ1-5
size: NA

DNA: TGTGCCTGGAGTGTACCCGGACAGGGGGCCGGGGAGCTGTTTTTT
CDR3: CAWSVPGQGAGELFF
D: TRBD1
V: TRBV30
J: TRBJ2-2
size: NA

DNA: TGCGCCAGCAGCTTCGGGGGAGTTCGTGAAAAACTGTTTTTT
CDR3: CASSFGGVREKLFF
D: NA
V: TRBV5-1
J: TRBJ1-4
size: NA

DNA: TGTGCCAGCAGTACCAGACAGGGACGGGAAAAACTGTTTTTT
CDR3: CASSTRQGREKLFF
D: TRBD1
V: TRBV6-6
J: TRBJ1-4
size: once

DNA: TGTGCCAGCAGTAGCCAGGGATCTTTAGGTCTCGGGGAGCTGTTTTTT
CDR3: CASSSQGSLGLGELFF
D: NA
V: TRBV27
J: TRBJ2-2
size: many

DNA: TGTGCCAGCAGCCAAGGGGCCTCTTTGGTAACGGAAAATTCACCCCTCCACTTT
CDR3: CASSQGASLVTENSPLHF
D: NA
V: TRBV4-2
J: TRBJ1-6
size: once

DNA: TGCGCCAGCAGCCAAGAATTCGGGACAGACAATGAAAAACTGTTTTTT
CDR3: CASSQEFGTDNEKLFF
D: TRBD1
V: TRBV4-1
J: TRBJ1-4
size: NA

DNA: TGTGCCAGCAGTTTGGACAGGTCCAATTCACCCCTCCACTTT
CDR3: CASSLDRSNSPLHF
D: TRBD1
V: TRBV27
J: TRBJ1-6
size: NA

DNA: TGCGCCAGCAGCCATCCGACTAGCGGGGGCACCGGGGAGCTGTTTTTT
CDR3: CASSHPTSGGTGELFF
D: TRBD2
V: TRBV4-1
J: TRBJ2-2
size: NA

DNA: TGTGCCAGCAGCTTAGGTCGTCGAGGGAGCTCCTATAATTCACCCCTCCACTTT
CDR3: CASSLGRRGSSYNSPLHF
D: NA
V: TRBV7-2
J: TRBJ1-6
size: NA

DNA: TGCGCCAGCAGCTCCGGGACAGGGGGCTTATGGACCGGGGAGCTGTTTTTT
CDR3: CASSSGTGGLWTGELFF
D: TRBD1
V: TRBV5-1
J: TRBJ2-2
size: NA

DNA: TGTGCCAGCAGTTGGATAGGGGGAAATGAAGCTTTCTTT
CDR3: CASSWIGGNEAFF
D: NA
V: TRBV6-6
J: TRBJ1-1
size: few

DNA: TGCGCCAGCAGCCAGAATCCCCCCAGGGGGGCGAGCACAGATACGCAGTATTTT
CDR3: CASSQNPPRGASTDTQYF
D: NA
V: TRBV5-1
J: TRBJ2-3
size: NA

DNA: TGTGCCAGCAGCCCCAAACCACAGGGGACTGGAGGCTACACCTTC
CDR3: CASSPKPQGTGGYTF
D: TRBD1
V: TRBV7-8
J: TRBJ1-2
size: many

DNA: TGTGCCAGCAGCGTCTGTTCACTGCCAATGTTCGGGACAGGGGGCTCCTATAGCAATCAGCCCCAGCATTTT
CDR3: CASSVCSLPMFGTGGSYSNQPQHF
D: TRBD1
V: TRBV9
J: TRBJ1-5
size: NA

DNA: TGTGCCAGCTGTCCGGCATCCAGGATTTGGACTGAAGCTTTCTTT
CDR3: CASCPASRIWTEAFF
D: NA
V: TRBV25-1
J: TRBJ1-1
size: NA

DNA: TGTGCCTGGAGTGTAACAGCTGGTGGCTACACCTTC
CDR3: CAWSVTAGGYTF
D: NA
V: TRBV30
J: TRBJ1-2
size: NA

DNA: TGTGCCAGTAGTAACGTTGGAGGGCGCTATGGCTACACCTTC
CDR3: CASSNVGGRYGYTF
D: NA
V: TRBV19
J: TRBJ1-2
size: NA

DNA: TGTGCCAGCGTAGGAGGTGGAGCGGAGACCCAGTACTTC
CDR3: CASVGGGAETQYF
D: NA
V: TRBV11-2
J: TRBJ2-5
size: NA

DNA: TGTGCCAGTACCAATGGAGGGGAGGGTCAGCCCCAGCATTTT
CDR3: CASTNGGEGQPQHF
D: NA
V: TRBV19
J: TRBJ1-5
size: NA

DNA: TGTGCCAGCAGCCGGGACAGGGGGGTTGAAGCTTTCTTT
CDR3: CASSRDRGVEAFF
D: TRBD1
V: TRBV12-3/TRBV12-4
J: TRBJ1-1
size: NA

DNA: TGCGCCAGCAGCTTATCAGGTACAACAGGTGAAGCTTTCTTT
CDR3: CASSLSGTTGEAFF
D: NA
V: TRBV5-1
J: TRBJ1-1
size: NA

DNA: TGTGCCAGCAGCTTAGCGCGGGTGCTGGACAGAATCACAGATACGCAGTATTTT
CDR3: CASSLARVLDRITDTQYF
D: NA
V: TRBV7-9
J: TRBJ2-3
size: NA

DNA: TGTGCCAGCAGTTACGCGGATGGCCTGGGTTTATCTGCTTTCTTT
CDR3: CASSYADGLGLSAFF
D: NA
V: TRBV6-2/TRBV6-3
J: TRBJ1-1
size: NA

DNA: TGTGCCAGCTCACCACCGGGACAGAACTATGGCTACACCTTC
CDR3: CASSPPGQNYGYTF
D: TRBD1
V: TRBV18
J: TRBJ1-2
size: NA

DNA: TGTGCCAGCTCAGGCACCCGGGGGGACTACGAGCAGTACTTC
CDR3: CASSGTRGDYEQYF
D: TRBD2
V: TRBV18
J: TRBJ2-7
size: NA

DNA: TGCGCCAGCTCCCAGGGCAGTAGCACAGATACGCAGTATTTT
CDR3: CASSQGSSTDTQYF
D: NA
V: TRBV5-1
J: TRBJ2-3
size: NA

DNA: TGTGCCAGCAGCCAAGGAGGAGGGGGGGCGAGTTCACCCCTCCACTTT
CDR3: CASSQGGGGASSPLHF
D: NA
V: TRBV14
J: TRBJ1-6
size: NA

DNA: TGTGCCACCAGCAGAGATAGGGGGCAGCTCCGTGTTCAGCCCCAGCATTTT
CDR3: CATSRDRGQLRVQPQHF
D: TRBD1
V: TRBV15
J: TRBJ1-5
size: NA

DNA: TGTGCCAGCAGCCAAGTTTCAGGGTTTATGGAGACCCAGTACTTC
CDR3: CASSQVSGFMETQYF
D: NA
V: TRBV3-1/TRBV3-2
J: TRBJ2-5
size: NA

DNA: TGCAGTGCCCATCAGGACACTGAAGCTTTCTTT
CDR3: CSAHQDTEAFF
D: NA
V: TRBV20-1
J: TRBJ1-1
size: NA

DNA: TGTGCCAGCAGTTACCAGGGAAACACTGAAGCTTTCTTT
CDR3: CASSYQGNTEAFF
D: NA
V: TRBV6-6
J: TRBJ1-1
size: NA

DNA: TGTGCCAGCAGCCAGGGAGTGGAAGCTTTCTTT
CDR3: CASSQGVEAFF
D: NA
V: TRBV4-2
J: TRBJ1-1
size: NA

DNA: TGTGCCAGTGCCTTTACCCCCGGGACAGGGGCAAACACCATATATTTT
CDR3: CASAFTPGTGANTIYF
D: TRBD1
V: TRBV19
J: TRBJ1-3
size: NA

DNA: TGTGCCACCGGTGTCGACAGGGTTTTGAACGAGCAGTACTTC
CDR3: CATGVDRVLNEQYF
D: TRBD1
V: TRBV10-3
J: TRBJ2-7
size: NA

DNA: TGTGCCAGCAGCCGGGGGGGAAGGTACGAGCAGTACTTC
CDR3: CASSRGGRYEQYF
D: TRBD2
V: TRBV3-1/TRBV3-2
J: TRBJ2-7
size: NA

DNA: TGTGCCAGCAGTTCACGGACAGGGGGGTTTTGGACTGAAGCTTTCTTT
CDR3: CASSSRTGGFWTEAFF
D: TRBD1
V: TRBV27
J: TRBJ1-1
size: once

DNA: TGTGCCAGTATCCCCAGAAACAGGGTGTACCCTGAAGCTTTCTTT
CDR3: CASIPRNRVYPEAFF
D: NA
V: TRBV19
J: TRBJ1-1
size: NA

DNA: TGTGCCAGCAGCTTAGGGGGGACAGCCAATGAAAAACTGTTTTTT
CDR3: CASSLGGTANEKLFF
D: TRBD1
V: TRBV9
J: TRBJ1-4
size: NA

DNA: TGTGCCAGCAGCCGAAAGGCGCGGGGGCGATCTCGGATGGTGAACACTGAAGCTTTCTTT
CDR3: CASSRKARGRSRMVNTEAFF
D: NA
V: TRBV11-3
J: TRBJ1-1
size: NA

DNA: TGTGCCAGCAGCTTAACAGGGGGGGTTAATTCACCCCTCCACTTT
CDR3: CASSLTGGVNSPLHF
D: TRBD1
V: TRBV11-2
J: TRBJ1-6
size: NA

DNA: TGTGCCAGCAGACCTACCACGGACAAAAACTACGAGCAGTACTTC
CDR3: CASRPTTDKNYEQYF
D: NA
V: TRBV6-2/TRBV6-3
J: TRBJ2-7
size: once

DNA: TGTGCCAGCAGCTTACCCGGGACAGGGTCAGATACGCAGTATTTT
CDR3: CASSLPGTGSDTQYF
D: TRBD1
V: TRBV9
J: TRBJ2-3
size: NA